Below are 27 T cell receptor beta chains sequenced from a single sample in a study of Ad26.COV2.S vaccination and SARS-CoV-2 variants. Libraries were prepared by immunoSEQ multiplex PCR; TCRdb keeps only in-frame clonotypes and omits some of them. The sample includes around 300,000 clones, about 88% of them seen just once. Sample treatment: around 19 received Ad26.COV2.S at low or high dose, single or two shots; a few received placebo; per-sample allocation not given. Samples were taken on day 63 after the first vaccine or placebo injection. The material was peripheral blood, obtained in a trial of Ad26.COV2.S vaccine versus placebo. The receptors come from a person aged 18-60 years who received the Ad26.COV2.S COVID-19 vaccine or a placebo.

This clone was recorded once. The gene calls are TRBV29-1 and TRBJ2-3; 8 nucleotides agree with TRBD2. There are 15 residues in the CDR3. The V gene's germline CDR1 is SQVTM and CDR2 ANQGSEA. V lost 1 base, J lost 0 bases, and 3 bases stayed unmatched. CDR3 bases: TGCAGCGTTGAAGGGACTAGCAAGAGCACAGATACGCAGTATTTT. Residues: CSVEGTSKSTDTQYF.

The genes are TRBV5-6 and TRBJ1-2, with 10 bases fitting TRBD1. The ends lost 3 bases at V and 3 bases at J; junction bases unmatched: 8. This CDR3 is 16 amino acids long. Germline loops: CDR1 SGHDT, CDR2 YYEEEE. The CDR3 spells CASSSDRGKGDYGYTF. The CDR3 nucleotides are TGTGCCAGCAGCTCGGACAGGGGGAAGGGGGACTATGGCTACACCTTC.

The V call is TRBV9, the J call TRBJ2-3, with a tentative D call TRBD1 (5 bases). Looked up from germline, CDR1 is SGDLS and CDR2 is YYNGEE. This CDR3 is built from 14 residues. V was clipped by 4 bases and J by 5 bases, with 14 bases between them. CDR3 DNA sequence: TGTGCCAGCAGCCCAGAAAGGGGCTTAGATACGCAGTATTTT. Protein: CASSPERGLDTQYF.

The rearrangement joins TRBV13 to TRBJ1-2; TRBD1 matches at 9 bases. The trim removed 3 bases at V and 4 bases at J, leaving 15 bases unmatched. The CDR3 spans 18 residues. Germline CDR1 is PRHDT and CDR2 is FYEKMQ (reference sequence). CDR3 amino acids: CASSFSGQGTVAFYGYTF. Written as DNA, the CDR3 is TGTGCCAGCAGCTTCTCCGGACAGGGGACTGTAGCATTCTATGGCTACACCTTC.

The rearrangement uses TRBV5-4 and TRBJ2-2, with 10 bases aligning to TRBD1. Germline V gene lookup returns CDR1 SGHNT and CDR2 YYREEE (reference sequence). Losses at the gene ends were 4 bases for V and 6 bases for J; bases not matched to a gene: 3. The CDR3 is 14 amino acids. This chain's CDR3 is CASSGGTGAGELFF. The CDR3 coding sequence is TGTGCCAGCAGCGGGGGGACAGGGGCCGGGGAGCTGTTTTTT.

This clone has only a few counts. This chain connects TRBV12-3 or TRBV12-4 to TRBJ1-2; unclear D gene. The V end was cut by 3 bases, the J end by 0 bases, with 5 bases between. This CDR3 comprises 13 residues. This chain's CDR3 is CASSLGANYGYTF. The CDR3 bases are TGTGCCAGCAGTTTGGGCGCTAACTATGGCTACACCTTC.

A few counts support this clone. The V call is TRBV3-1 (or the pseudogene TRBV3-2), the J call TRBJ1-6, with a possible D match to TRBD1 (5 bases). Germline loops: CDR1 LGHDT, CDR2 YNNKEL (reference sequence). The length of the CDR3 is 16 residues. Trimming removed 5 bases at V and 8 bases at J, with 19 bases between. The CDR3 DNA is TGTGCCAGCAGCTCGCAGTTGGGGGGTCTGGATTCACCCCTCCACTTT. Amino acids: CASSSQLGGLDSPLHF.

This chain's CDR3 is CASSPPLSGLTGELFF. For the CDR3, the DNA is TGTGCCAGCAGCCCACCCCTTTCAGGGCTCACCGGGGAGCTGTTTTTT. J is TRBJ2-2 and V is TRBV7-9, with TRBD1 as a possible D gene (5 bases). The CDR3 loop spans 16 amino acids. Germline V CDR1 and CDR2: SEHNR, FQNEAQ (reference sequence). V was clipped by 5 bases and J by 4 bases, with 17 bases between them.

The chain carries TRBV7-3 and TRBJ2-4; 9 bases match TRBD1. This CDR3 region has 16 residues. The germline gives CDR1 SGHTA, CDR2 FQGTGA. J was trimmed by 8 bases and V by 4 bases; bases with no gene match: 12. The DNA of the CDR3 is TGTGCCAGCAGCTCCCTCCCGGGACAGGGATTGGACATTCAGTACTTC. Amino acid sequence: CASSSLPGQGLDIQYF.

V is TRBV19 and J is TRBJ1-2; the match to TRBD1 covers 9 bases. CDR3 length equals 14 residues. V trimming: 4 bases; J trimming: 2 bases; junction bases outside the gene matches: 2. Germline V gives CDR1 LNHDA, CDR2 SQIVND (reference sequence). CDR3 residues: CASSTGTGNYGYTF. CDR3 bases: TGTGCCAGTAGTACCGGGACAGGGAACTATGGCTACACCTTC.

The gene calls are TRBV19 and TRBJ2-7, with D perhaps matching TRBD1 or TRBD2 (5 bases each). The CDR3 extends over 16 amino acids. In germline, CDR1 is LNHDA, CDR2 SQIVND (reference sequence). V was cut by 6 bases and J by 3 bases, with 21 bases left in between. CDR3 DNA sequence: TGTGCCAGTAGCCACCGCCCCGGGGCAGGTGGCTACGAGCAGTACTTC. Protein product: CASSHRPGAGGYEQYF.

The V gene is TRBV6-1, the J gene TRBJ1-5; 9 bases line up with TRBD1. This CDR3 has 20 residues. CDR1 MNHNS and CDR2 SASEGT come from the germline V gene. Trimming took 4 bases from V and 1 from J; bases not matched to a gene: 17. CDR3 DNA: TGTGCCAGCAGTGGCCAGGCCGGGACAGGGTCCGGTGGAAGCAATCAGCCCCAGCATTTT. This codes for CASSGQAGTGSGGSNQPQHF.

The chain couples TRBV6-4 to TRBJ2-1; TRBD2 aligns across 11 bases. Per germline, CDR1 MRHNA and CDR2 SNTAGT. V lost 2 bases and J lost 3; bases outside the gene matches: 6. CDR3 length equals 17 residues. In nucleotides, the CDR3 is TGTGCCAGCAGTGACACACCTACTAGCGGGGGCTACAATGAGCAGTTCTTC. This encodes CASSDTPTSGGYNEQFF.

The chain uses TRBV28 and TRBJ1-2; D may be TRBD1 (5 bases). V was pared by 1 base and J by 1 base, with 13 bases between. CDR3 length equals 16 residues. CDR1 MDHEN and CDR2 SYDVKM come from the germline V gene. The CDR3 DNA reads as TGTGCCAGCAGTTTATCTGAGCGGGGGGTTAACTATGGCTACACCTTC. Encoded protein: CASSLSERGVNYGYTF.

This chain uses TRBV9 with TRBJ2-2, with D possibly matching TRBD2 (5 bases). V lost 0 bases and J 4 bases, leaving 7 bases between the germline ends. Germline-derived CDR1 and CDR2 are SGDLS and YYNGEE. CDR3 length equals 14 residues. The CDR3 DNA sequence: TGTGCCAGCAGCGTAGGCGGGTCCACCGGGGAGCTGTTTTTT. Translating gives CASSVGGSTGELFF.

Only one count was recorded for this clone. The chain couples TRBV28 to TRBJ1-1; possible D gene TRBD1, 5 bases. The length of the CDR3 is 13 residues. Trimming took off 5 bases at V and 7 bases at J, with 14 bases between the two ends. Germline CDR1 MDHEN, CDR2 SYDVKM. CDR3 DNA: TGTGCCAGCAGTCCCGGGACTGAACTTGAAGCTTTCTTT. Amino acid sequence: CASSPGTELEAFF.

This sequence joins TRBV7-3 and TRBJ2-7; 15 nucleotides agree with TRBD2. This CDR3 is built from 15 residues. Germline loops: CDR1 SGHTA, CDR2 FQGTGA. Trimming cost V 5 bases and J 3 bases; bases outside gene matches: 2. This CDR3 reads CASSPGLAGGYEQYF. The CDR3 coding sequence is TGTGCCAGCAGCCCGGGACTAGCGGGAGGCTACGAGCAGTACTTC.

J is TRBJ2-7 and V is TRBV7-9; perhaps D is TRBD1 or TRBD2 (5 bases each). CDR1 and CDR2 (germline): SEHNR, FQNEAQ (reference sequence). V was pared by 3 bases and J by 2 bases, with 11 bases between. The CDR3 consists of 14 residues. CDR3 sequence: CASSFGDGAYEQYF. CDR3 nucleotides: TGTGCCAGCAGCTTCGGGGACGGCGCCTACGAGCAGTACTTC.

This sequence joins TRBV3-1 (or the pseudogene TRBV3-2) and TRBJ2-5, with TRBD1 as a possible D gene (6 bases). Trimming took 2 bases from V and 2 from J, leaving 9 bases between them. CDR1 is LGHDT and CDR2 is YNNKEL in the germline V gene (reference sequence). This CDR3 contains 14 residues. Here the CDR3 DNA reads TGTGCCAGCAGCCAACGCAGGGGACAAGAGACCCAGTACTTC. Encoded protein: CASSQRRGQETQYF.

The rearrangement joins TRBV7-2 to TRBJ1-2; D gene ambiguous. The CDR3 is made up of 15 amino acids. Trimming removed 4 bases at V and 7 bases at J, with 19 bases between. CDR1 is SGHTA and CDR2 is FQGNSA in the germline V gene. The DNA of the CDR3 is TGTGCCAGCAGCTCTACTACTGTGGGTGGTCGTGGCTACACCTTC. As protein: CASSSTTVGGRGYTF. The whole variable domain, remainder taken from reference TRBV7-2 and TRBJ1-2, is GAGVSQSPSNKVTEKGKDVELRCDPISGHTALYWYRQSLGQGLEFLIYFQGNSAPDKSGLPSDRFSAERTGGSVSTLTIQRTQQEDSAVYLCASSSTTVGGRGYTFGSGTRLTVV.

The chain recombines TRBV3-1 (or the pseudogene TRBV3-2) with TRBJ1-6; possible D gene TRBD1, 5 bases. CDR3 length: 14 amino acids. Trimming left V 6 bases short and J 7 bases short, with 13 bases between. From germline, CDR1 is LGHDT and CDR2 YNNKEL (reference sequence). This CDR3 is CASSQGLSNSPLHF. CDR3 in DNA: TGTGCCAGCAGTCAGGGACTCAGCAATTCACCCCTCCACTTT.

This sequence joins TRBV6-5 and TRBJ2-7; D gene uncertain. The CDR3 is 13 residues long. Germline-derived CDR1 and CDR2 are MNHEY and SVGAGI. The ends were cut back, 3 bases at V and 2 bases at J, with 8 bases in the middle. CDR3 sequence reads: CASSYTLTYEQYF. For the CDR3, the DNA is TGTGCCAGCAGTTATACCCTAACCTACGAGCAGTACTTC.

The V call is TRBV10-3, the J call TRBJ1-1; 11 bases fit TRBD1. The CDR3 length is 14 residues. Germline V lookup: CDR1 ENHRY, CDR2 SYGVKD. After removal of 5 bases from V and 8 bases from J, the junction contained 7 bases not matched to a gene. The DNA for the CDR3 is TGTGCCATCAGTCCGGGACAGGGGGACTCAGAAGCTTTCTTT. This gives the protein CAISPGQGDSEAFF.

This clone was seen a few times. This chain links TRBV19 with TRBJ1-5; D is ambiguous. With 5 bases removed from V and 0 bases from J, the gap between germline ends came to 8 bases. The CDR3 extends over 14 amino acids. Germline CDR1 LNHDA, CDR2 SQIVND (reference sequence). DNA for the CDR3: TGTGCCAGTAGTGGTACCGATAGCAATCAGCCCCAGCATTTT. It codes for CASSGTDSNQPQHF.

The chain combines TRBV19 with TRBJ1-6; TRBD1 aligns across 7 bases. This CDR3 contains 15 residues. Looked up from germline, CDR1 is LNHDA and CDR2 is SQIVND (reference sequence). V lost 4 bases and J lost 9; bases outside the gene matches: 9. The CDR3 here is CASSRETGLASPLHF. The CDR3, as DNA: TGTGCCAGTAGTAGGGAGACAGGGTTGGCTTCACCCCTCCACTTT. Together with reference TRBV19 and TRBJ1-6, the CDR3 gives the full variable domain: DGGITQSPKYLFRKEGQNVTLSCEQNLNHDAMYWYRQDPGQGLRLIYYSQIVNDFQKGDIAEGYSVSREKKESFPLTVTSAQKNPTAFYLCASSRETGLASPLHFGNGTRLTVT.

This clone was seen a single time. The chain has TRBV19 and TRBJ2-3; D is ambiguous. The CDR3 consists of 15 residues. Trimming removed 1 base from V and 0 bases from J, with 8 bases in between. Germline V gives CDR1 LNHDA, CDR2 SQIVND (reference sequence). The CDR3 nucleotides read TGTGCCAGTAGTATAGTAACGGGTAGCACAGATACGCAGTATTTT. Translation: CASSIVTGSTDTQYF.

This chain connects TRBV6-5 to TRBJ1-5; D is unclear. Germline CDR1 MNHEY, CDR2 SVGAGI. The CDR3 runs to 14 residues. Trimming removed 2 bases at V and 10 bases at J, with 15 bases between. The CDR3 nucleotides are TGTGCCAGCAGTTACCGAAAGGGAAAGGGACCCCAGCATTTT. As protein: CASSYRKGKGPQHF.